Detailed here is one T cell receptor (beta chain). This record comes from a study of blood T cell repertoires in COVID-19. Study-level information: There were acute and convalescent COVID-19 samples, and they came from the United States, Italy and Spain. PBMCs, B-cell-depleted T cells, or T cells provided the cDNA or gDNA that made up the material.

Original handling: Counts of nucleated cells, estimated from reference gene primer amplification, were obtained. Sequencing used immunoSEQ multiplex PCR; TCRdb keeps in-frame clones, though not all of them. Clone size and the V and J calls come from that table; the DNA yielded D and trimming. Here the sample spans about 94,000 clones, 80% to 85% being singletons. The CDR3 has 14 residues. CDR1 is MRHNA, CDR2 SNTAGT, per germline. V was shortened by 4 bases and J by 5 bases, with 12 bases between the two germline ends. Sequencing used peripheral blood. The chain has TRBV6-4 and TRBJ2-1; D is possibly TRBD1 (5 bases). This receptor was obtained from a man aged 55 to 70 with acute or convalescent COVID-19. CDR3 bases: TGTGCCAGCAGTGTGCAGGGCTGGGACAATGAGCAGTTCTTC. Protein sequence: CASSVQGWDNEQFF.